The rows below give T cell receptor beta chains drawn from one sample of a study of patients and donors after allogeneic stem cell transplantation. MiXCR, run by TCRdb on the RT-PCR reads, gives a single entry per CDR3 protein. The profile shows about 160,000 distinct CDR3 sequences, more than 20% of them singletons. The sample taken for sequencing was blood, either unsorted or a sorted T cell fraction (not recorded which). The receptors stem from a human donor who was either an allogeneic HSCT recipient or a stem cell or donor lymphocyte infusion donor (not recorded which). It is not recorded whose cells these are; they may come from a transplant donor. CDR3s include the opening cysteine and the closing phenylalanine or tryptophan. The order of the fields is D gene, J gene, clone size, V gene, CDR3 protein, CDR3 DNA. D genes are given only for firm matches. Clone size appears in some rows only: once, few, many, or a class for an expanded clone.

d_call: TRBD1
j_call: TRBJ2-7
clone_size: NA
v_call: TRBV12-3/TRBV12-4
cdr3_aa: CASSITGAHYEQYF
cdr3_nt: TGTGCCAGCAGCATCACAGGGGCTCACTACGAGCAGTACTTC

d_call: NA
j_call: TRBJ1-2
clone_size: few
v_call: TRBV12-3/TRBV12-4
cdr3_aa: CASSPGAPIIGGYTF
cdr3_nt: TGTGCCAGCAGCCCGGGGGCCCCGATTATTGGGGGCTACACCTTC

d_call: NA
j_call: TRBJ2-2
clone_size: NA
v_call: TRBV6-5
cdr3_aa: CASTPSLLRDGELFF
cdr3_nt: TGTGCCAGCACCCCGTCCCTCCTGAGGGACGGGGAGCTGTTTTTT

d_call: NA
j_call: TRBJ2-7
clone_size: few
v_call: TRBV3-1
cdr3_aa: CASSQDLGDHPTYEQYF
cdr3_nt: TGTGCCAGCAGCCAAGATCTTGGGGACCATCCCACCTACGAGCAGTACTTC

d_call: NA
j_call: TRBJ1-2
clone_size: NA
v_call: TRBV6-2/TRBV6-3
cdr3_aa: CASSYPGVYGYTF
cdr3_nt: TGTGCCAGCAGTTACCCAGGAGTCTATGGCTACACCTTC

d_call: NA
j_call: TRBJ1-4
clone_size: few
v_call: TRBV5-1
cdr3_aa: CASSLDMRSGNEKLFF
cdr3_nt: TGCGCCAGCAGCTTGGACATGAGGTCTGGTAATGAAAAACTGTTTTTT

d_call: NA
j_call: TRBJ2-1
clone_size: few
v_call: TRBV20-1
cdr3_aa: CSASRQISYNEQFF
cdr3_nt: TGCAGTGCTAGTAGACAGATCTCCTACAATGAGCAGTTCTTC

d_call: NA
j_call: TRBJ1-1
clone_size: few
v_call: TRBV4-2
cdr3_aa: CASSQAGTRTEAFF
cdr3_nt: TGTGCCAGCAGCCAAGCGGGGACGAGGACTGAAGCTTTCTTT

d_call: NA
j_call: TRBJ1-2
clone_size: few
v_call: TRBV9
cdr3_aa: CASSLNSNKQGWYGYTF
cdr3_nt: TGTGCCAGCAGCCTAAATTCTAATAAACAGGGTTGGTATGGCTACACCTTC

d_call: NA
j_call: TRBJ2-1
clone_size: few
v_call: TRBV7-9
cdr3_aa: CASSLTFNEQFF
cdr3_nt: TGTGCCAGCAGCTTAACCTTCAATGAGCAGTTCTTC

d_call: NA
j_call: TRBJ1-6
clone_size: NA
v_call: TRBV7-2
cdr3_aa: CASSLAPGNNSPLHF
cdr3_nt: TGTGCCAGCAGCTTAGCTCCCGGAAATAATTCACCCCTCCACTTT

d_call: NA
j_call: TRBJ2-5
clone_size: NA
v_call: TRBV29-1
cdr3_aa: CSVVSSGFLEETQYF
cdr3_nt: TGCAGCGTTGTGAGTAGCGGCTTCCTCGAGGAGACCCAGTACTTC

d_call: NA
j_call: TRBJ1-2
clone_size: NA
v_call: TRBV3-1
cdr3_aa: CASSQDYGGDGYTF
cdr3_nt: TGTGCCAGCAGCCAAGATTACGGGGGCGACGGCTACACCTTC

d_call: NA
j_call: TRBJ1-6
clone_size: few
v_call: TRBV4-3
cdr3_aa: CASSLEGHLNSPLHF
cdr3_nt: TGCGCCAGCAGCCTAGAGGGACATCTGAATTCACCCCTCCACTTT

d_call: TRBD2
j_call: TRBJ2-5
clone_size: NA
v_call: TRBV7-2
cdr3_aa: CASSQGLAANPQETQYF
cdr3_nt: TGTGCCAGCAGCCAGGGACTAGCGGCCAACCCACAGGAGACCCAGTACTTC

d_call: TRBD1
j_call: TRBJ1-2
clone_size: few
v_call: TRBV4-1
cdr3_aa: CASSQEQGARWYGYTF
cdr3_nt: TGCGCCAGCAGCCAAGAACAGGGGGCGCGTTGGTATGGCTACACCTTC

d_call: NA
j_call: TRBJ1-6
clone_size: NA
v_call: TRBV12-3/TRBV12-4
cdr3_aa: CASSSAGGLASPLHF
cdr3_nt: TGTGCCAGCAGTTCGGCGGGGGGGTTGGCCTCACCCCTCCACTTT

d_call: NA
j_call: TRBJ1-5
clone_size: few
v_call: TRBV6-1
cdr3_aa: CASSEWGRDQPQHF
cdr3_nt: TGTGCCAGCAGTGAGTGGGGACGTGATCAGCCCCAGCATTTT

d_call: NA
j_call: TRBJ1-2
clone_size: many
v_call: TRBV7-9
cdr3_aa: CASSSPRAQFGYTF
cdr3_nt: TGTGCCAGCAGCTCCCCCAGGGCGCAATTCGGCTACACCTTC

d_call: NA
j_call: TRBJ2-7
clone_size: NA
v_call: TRBV6-6
cdr3_aa: CASSYQGKYYEQYF
cdr3_nt: TGTGCCAGCAGTTACCAGGGAAAGTATTACGAGCAGTACTTC

d_call: NA
j_call: TRBJ2-1
clone_size: once
v_call: TRBV7-2
cdr3_aa: CASSLPGAGEQFF
cdr3_nt: TGTGCCAGCAGCTTACCGGGGGCCGGTGAGCAGTTCTTC

d_call: NA
j_call: TRBJ2-3
clone_size: many
v_call: TRBV6-5
cdr3_aa: CASSYSHLARLTDTQYF
cdr3_nt: TGTGCCAGCAGTTACAGTCATCTAGCCCGCCTCACAGATACGCAGTATTTT

d_call: NA
j_call: TRBJ2-3
clone_size: NA
v_call: TRBV20-1
cdr3_aa: CSARPRLAKFADTQYF
cdr3_nt: TGCAGTGCTAGACCCAGGCTAGCGAAGTTTGCAGATACGCAGTATTTT

d_call: TRBD1
j_call: TRBJ1-1
clone_size: many
v_call: TRBV12-3/TRBV12-4
cdr3_aa: CASSYQGVGTEAFF
cdr3_nt: TGTGCCAGCAGTTATCAGGGGGTAGGCACTGAAGCTTTCTTT

d_call: TRBD1
j_call: TRBJ1-1
clone_size: NA
v_call: TRBV7-9
cdr3_aa: CASFYPWRTGWTEAFF
cdr3_nt: TGTGCCAGCTTCTACCCATGGCGGACAGGGTGGACTGAAGCTTTCTTT

d_call: NA
j_call: TRBJ1-1
clone_size: many
v_call: TRBV7-6
cdr3_aa: CASSLVPQVVPEAFF
cdr3_nt: TGTGCCAGCAGCTTAGTTCCCCAGGTGGTCCCTGAAGCTTTCTTT

d_call: NA
j_call: TRBJ1-3
clone_size: few
v_call: TRBV7-9
cdr3_aa: CASSLAQGPAGNTIYF
cdr3_nt: TGTGCCAGCAGCTTAGCGCAGGGTCCGGCTGGAAACACCATATATTTT

d_call: NA
j_call: TRBJ2-7
clone_size: few
v_call: TRBV9
cdr3_aa: CASSVDRGASYEQYF
cdr3_nt: TGTGCCAGCAGCGTAGACCGGGGGGCCTCGTACGAGCAGTACTTC

d_call: NA
j_call: TRBJ1-5
clone_size: many
v_call: TRBV12-3/TRBV12-4
cdr3_aa: CASSDPPGLPQHF
cdr3_nt: TGTGCCAGCAGTGACCCACCGGGGTTGCCCCAGCATTTT

d_call: TRBD1
j_call: TRBJ2-7
clone_size: few
v_call: TRBV12-3/TRBV12-4
cdr3_aa: CASSPEQGYEQYF
cdr3_nt: TGTGCCAGCAGTCCCGAACAGGGGTACGAGCAGTACTTC

d_call: NA
j_call: TRBJ2-3
clone_size: once
v_call: TRBV7-9
cdr3_aa: CASSSGAPQYF
cdr3_nt: TGTGCCAGCAGCTCCGGGGCACCCCAGTATTTT

d_call: NA
j_call: TRBJ2-3
clone_size: few
v_call: TRBV27
cdr3_aa: CASSFGLTDTQYF
cdr3_nt: TGTGCCAGCAGTTTTGGCCTCACAGATACGCAGTATTTT

d_call: TRBD2
j_call: TRBJ2-3
clone_size: few
v_call: TRBV20-1
cdr3_aa: CSASYTTSGLDTDTQYF
cdr3_nt: TGCAGTGCCTCCTACACCACTAGCGGGTTAGACACAGATACGCAGTATTTT

d_call: NA
j_call: TRBJ1-1
clone_size: few
v_call: TRBV12-3/TRBV12-4
cdr3_aa: CASRKPGVSEAFF
cdr3_nt: TGTGCCAGCAGGAAACCAGGGGTATCTGAAGCTTTCTTT

d_call: TRBD2
j_call: TRBJ2-7
clone_size: NA
v_call: TRBV4-3
cdr3_aa: CASSPEAGRDEQYF
cdr3_nt: TGCGCCAGCAGCCCTGAAGCGGGAAGAGATGAGCAGTACTTC

d_call: TRBD1
j_call: TRBJ1-2
clone_size: NA
v_call: TRBV29-1
cdr3_aa: CSAGQGANYGYTF
cdr3_nt: TGCAGCGCCGGACAGGGGGCTAACTATGGCTACACCTTC

d_call: NA
j_call: TRBJ2-1
clone_size: NA
v_call: TRBV7-2
cdr3_aa: CASSPGTFTYNEQFF
cdr3_nt: TGTGCCAGCAGCCCCGGGACCTTTACCTACAATGAGCAGTTCTTC

d_call: TRBD1
j_call: TRBJ2-7
clone_size: NA
v_call: TRBV24-1
cdr3_aa: CATSESTGPGLYEQYF
cdr3_nt: TGTGCCACCAGTGAGTCGACAGGGCCCGGGCTATACGAGCAGTACTTC

d_call: NA
j_call: TRBJ1-6
clone_size: NA
v_call: TRBV2
cdr3_aa: CASSVGGRVVYSPLHF
cdr3_nt: TGTGCCAGCAGTGTTGGTGGCAGGGTGGTCTATTCACCCCTCCACTTT

d_call: NA
j_call: TRBJ1-2
clone_size: many
v_call: TRBV9
cdr3_aa: CASSPQMDGYTF
cdr3_nt: TGTGCCAGCAGCCCCCAAATGGATGGCTACACCTTC

d_call: NA
j_call: TRBJ2-4
clone_size: NA
v_call: TRBV12-3/TRBV12-4
cdr3_aa: CASSPSGQGGNQYF
cdr3_nt: TGTGCCAGCAGTCCAAGTGGACAGGGAGGGAACCAGTACTTC

d_call: NA
j_call: TRBJ1-4
clone_size: few
v_call: TRBV20-1
cdr3_aa: CSASSGKWEKLFF
cdr3_nt: TGCAGTGCTAGTTCCGGGAAATGGGAAAAACTGTTTTTT

d_call: NA
j_call: TRBJ1-1
clone_size: few
v_call: TRBV20-1
cdr3_aa: CSARGPTMEAFF
cdr3_nt: TGCAGTGCTAGGGGGCCAACTATGGAAGCTTTCTTT

d_call: TRBD2
j_call: TRBJ2-1
clone_size: NA
v_call: TRBV18
cdr3_aa: CASSPVGGEQFF
cdr3_nt: TGTGCCAGCTCACCGGTGGGGGGGGAGCAGTTCTTC

d_call: NA
j_call: TRBJ1-1
clone_size: NA
v_call: TRBV5-1
cdr3_aa: CASSPFDVDTEAFF
cdr3_nt: TGCGCCAGCAGCCCCTTCGATGTTGACACTGAAGCTTTCTTT

d_call: TRBD1
j_call: TRBJ1-5
clone_size: few
v_call: TRBV20-1
cdr3_aa: CSARGRDRRKGSNQPQHF
cdr3_nt: TGCAGTGCCCGAGGGAGGGACAGGCGGAAGGGTAGCAATCAGCCCCAGCATTTT

d_call: NA
j_call: TRBJ2-5
clone_size: NA
v_call: TRBV7-8
cdr3_aa: CASSFDRQETQYF
cdr3_nt: TGTGCCAGCAGCTTTGACAGACAAGAGACCCAGTACTTC

d_call: NA
j_call: TRBJ2-7
clone_size: NA
v_call: TRBV25-1
cdr3_aa: CASSPPRTRTYEQYF
cdr3_nt: TGTGCCAGCAGTCCCCCTCGGACAAGGACCTACGAGCAGTACTTC

d_call: NA
j_call: TRBJ1-5
clone_size: NA
v_call: TRBV4-1
cdr3_aa: CASSQDRDRPQHF
cdr3_nt: TGCGCCAGCAGCCAAGATCGGGATCGGCCCCAGCATTTT

d_call: NA
j_call: TRBJ1-3
clone_size: NA
v_call: TRBV7-9
cdr3_aa: CASSFSPGQDHSGNTIYF
cdr3_nt: TGTGCCAGCAGCTTCTCCCCAGGGCAGGATCATTCTGGAAACACCATATATTTT